This T cell receptor beta chain was recorded in a study of cytomegalovirus exposure and HLA in healthy donors. Overall study context: HLA-typed donors were the source of about 85 million unique TCRs, which an early data release held.

CDR3 length: 13 residues. The V gene's germline CDR1 is MNHEY and CDR2 SVGAGI. V shed 2 bases and J shed 9 bases, with 11 bases lying between them. Worth noting for this clone: Its cognate antigen is unknown.

Findings and caveats of the study: Accurate prediction of most subjects' HLA-A and HLA-B alleles from TCR beta sequences was reported. Using a false discovery rate of 0.05, a later analysis showed that roughly 16,000 TCR beta sequences were associated with HLA alleles. A later analysis reportedly found that, within productive TCRs, an Asian-associated ancestry cluster had fewer N-insertions than the mean observed across the approximately 670 donors.

Primers included in the PCR were 60 Vbeta and 13 Jbeta primers. Assay: immunoSEQ multiplex PCR; the TCRdb copy retains only in-frame clones and omits some. The profile shows roughly 120,000 clones, more than 80% of them singletons. The sequenced sample consisted of PBMCs. The chain combines TRBV6-5 with TRBJ2-4; the D gene is possibly TRBD2 (5 bases). This TCR was sampled from a man aged 25-45 years in good health and CMV-seronegative. The chain's CDR3 is CASSYMIGSIQYF. CDR3 DNA: TGTGCCAGCAGTTACATGATTGGGAGCATTCAGTACTTC.